One and the same sample provided the 29 T cell receptor beta chains below, sequenced in a study of T cells after posttransplantation cyclophosphamide (dated by TCRdb to 2016 to 2017). Viable CD3+CD4+ or CD3+CD8+ cells that were CCR7+CD45RA+CD45RO-CD95-CD27+CD28+ were defined as naive T cells. Library creation used the immunoSEQ multiplex PCR assay. TCRdb's version of the immuneACCESS table is confined to in-frame rearrangements and falls short of the full clone set. An unresolved V gene accounts for under half of the shortfall where checked; the remainder is of unknown origin. This sample lists about 31,000 clones; 90% to 95% were detected once. The leading ten clones occupy 0.2% to 0.3% of the sample. The sample consisted of naive CD4+ T cells sorted from PBMCs. The source of these receptors is a woman in her sixties in good health, CMV-negative, and a related stem cell transplant donor.

Of note for this clone: Other DNA sequences from this sample encode an identical CDR3 as well. The chain couples TRBV29-1 to TRBJ2-5; TRBD1 matches at 11 bases. The junction had 3 bases not matched to a gene; V was cut back by 7 bases and J by 5 bases. The germline CDR1 and CDR2 sequences are SQVTM and ANQGSEA. CDR3 length: 12 amino acids. The CDR3 protein is CSADRGQETQYF. DNA of the CDR3: TGCAGCGCGGACAGGGGGCAGGAGACCCAGTACTTC.

This chain joins TRBV27 and TRBJ2-5, with 13 bases fitting TRBD2. Germline V gives CDR1 MNHEY, CDR2 SMNVEV (reference sequence). J gave up 0 bases and V 8 bases, and 9 bases lay outside the gene matches. CDR3 length: 17 residues. The CDR3: CASLDGTSGNYQETQYF. The CDR3, as DNA: TGTGCCAGCCTTGACGGGACTAGCGGGAACTACCAAGAGACCCAGTACTTC.

The chain employs TRBV7-3 and TRBJ1-2; tentative D call: TRBD1 (5 bases). Per germline, CDR1 SGHTA and CDR2 FQGTGA. V was trimmed by 1 base and J by 5 bases, leaving 20 bases between them. This CDR3 spans 17 amino acids. The CDR3 DNA follows: TGTGCCAGCAGCTTAAGCCCCTCGGGGGAGGGGAAATATGGCTACACCTTC. It is translated as CASSLSPSGEGKYGYTF.

The chain uses TRBV18 and TRBJ1-2; 7 bases line up with TRBD1. The CDR3 is 12 amino acids. Unmatched junction bases numbered 4, after V lost 5 bases and J lost 7 bases. Germline assignment: CDR1 KGHSH and CDR2 LQKENI. The DNA of the CDR3 is TGTGCCAGCTCAACCAGGGACAGTGGCTACACCTTC. Encoded protein: CASSTRDSGYTF.

The V call is TRBV7-2, the J call TRBJ1-2; 9 bases agree with TRBD1. The V and J ends lost 6 bases and 7 bases, in that order; junction bases with no gene match: 6. The CDR3 contains 13 residues. CDR1 is SGHTA, CDR2 FQGNSA, per germline. DNA of the CDR3: TGTGCCAGCAGTCCGGGACAGGGATGTGGCTACACCTTC. Protein sequence: CASSPGQGCGYTF.

This CDR3 is CASSLGGRARHEQYF. DNA of the CDR3: TGTGCCAGCAGCTTGGGCGGGAGGGCCCGTCACGAGCAGTACTTC. V usage is TRBV5-4 and J usage is TRBJ2-7; 9 positions match TRBD2. The CDR3 extends over 15 amino acids. CDR1 and CDR2 from the germline V gene are SGHNT and YYREEE (reference sequence). With V trimmed by 0 bases and J by 5 bases, 6 bases remained unmatched.

The V and J genes are TRBV23-1 and TRBJ2-7; D gene unclear. TRBV23-1 is identified as an open reading frame with a role that is uncertain. Trimming shortened V by 4 bases and J by 0 bases, and 7 bases separated the two germline ends. CDR3 length: 13 amino acids. This chain's CDR3 is CASSRASSYEQYF. CDR3 bases: TGCGCCAGCAGTCGGGCGTCCTCCTACGAGCAGTACTTC.

The genes are TRBV9 and TRBJ2-3; D is perhaps TRBD2 (5 bases). Germline CDR1 and CDR2: SGDLS and YYNGEE. Trimming cost V 0 bases and J 8 bases, with 10 bases left between them. The CDR3 loop spans 13 amino acids. The CDR3 DNA sequence: TGTGCCAGCAGCGTAGATCGGGAACGTACGCAGTATTTT. This sequence encodes CASSVDRERTQYF.

This rearrangement joins TRBV10-3 to TRBJ1-1; 7 bases are shared with TRBD1. Trimming removed 11 bases from V and 3 bases from J; junction bases left unmatched: 12. This CDR3 is built from 14 residues. Germline CDR1 is ENHRY and CDR2 is SYGVKD. This chain's CDR3 is CASSGGQGDTEAFF. In nucleotides, the CDR3 is TGTGCCTCCTCCGGAGGGCAGGGGGACACTGAAGCTTTCTTT.

V usage is TRBV19 and J usage is TRBJ2-3, with D possibly matching TRBD1 (6 bases). Trimming took off 4 bases at V and 1 base at J, with 15 bases between the two ends. The CDR3 contains 16 residues. Germline lookup yields CDR1 LNHDA and CDR2 SQIVND (reference sequence). DNA for the CDR3: TGTGCCAGTAGTAGGGGTCGGGACATGGGCACAGATACGCAGTATTTT. Amino acid sequence: CASSRGRDMGTDTQYF.

The genes are TRBV11-1 and TRBJ2-2, with 8 positions matching TRBD2. This CDR3 is built from 15 residues. The V and J ends lost 7 bases and 6 bases, in that order; junction bases with no gene match: 10. Looked up from germline, CDR1 is SGHAT and CDR2 is FQDESV (reference sequence). CDR3 coding DNA: TGTGCCAGCACCTTCGGGGGGGGTAGCCCCGGGGAGCTGTTTTTT. Residues: CASTFGGGSPGELFF. Using reference TRBV11-1 and TRBJ2-2 for the parts outside the CDR3, the full variable domain is EAEVAQSPRYKITEKSQAVAFWCDPISGHATLYWYRQILGQGPELLVQFQDESVVDDSQLPKDRFSAERLKGVDSTLKIQPAELGDSAMYLCASTFGGGSPGELFFGEGSRLTVL.

Only one count was recorded for this clone. The gene calls are TRBV7-3 and TRBJ2-3; possible D gene TRBD2, 6 bases. Germline CDR1 SGHTA, CDR2 FQGTGA. V lost 1 base and J lost 2, with 16 bases in between. CDR3 length equals 17 residues. This chain's CDR3 is CASSLMASSDYTDTQYF. CDR3 DNA sequence: TGTGCCAGCAGCTTAATGGCGTCTAGCGACTACACAGATACGCAGTATTTT. Full variable domain (missing parts from reference TRBV7-3 and TRBJ2-3): GAGVSQTPSNKVTEKGKYVELRCDPISGHTALYWYRQSLGQGPEFLIYFQGTGAADDSGLPNDRFFAVRPEGSVSTLKIQRTERGDSAVYLCASSLMASSDYTDTQYFGPGTRLTVL.

The rearrangement uses TRBV5-1 and TRBJ2-5; D might be TRBD1 (6 bases). The CDR3 length is 14 residues. Trimming stripped 2 bases from V and 2 bases from J, with 10 bases between. In germline, CDR1 is SGHRS, CDR2 YFSETQ. The CDR3 is CASSFGTLQETQYF. Here the CDR3 DNA reads TGCGCCAGCAGCTTTGGGACACTTCAAGAGACCCAGTACTTC.

The chain is built from TRBV9 and TRBJ1-2; 7 bases align to TRBD1. The V and J ends lost 2 bases and 6 bases, in that order; junction bases with no gene match: 7. Per the germline V gene, CDR1 is SGDLS and CDR2 is YYNGEE. CDR3 length: 14 residues. CDR3 in DNA: TGTGCCAGCAGCGTCTCCCCTGGACAGGATGGCTACACCTTC. Residues: CASSVSPGQDGYTF.

The V and J genes are TRBV28 and TRBJ1-1; TRBD1 is a possible D gene (5 bases). V lost 5 bases to trimming and J lost 4 bases, with 11 bases between them. CDR1 and CDR2 (germline): MDHEN, SYDVKM. This CDR3 is built from 13 residues. CDR3 residues: CASSGGIGTEAFF. In DNA, the CDR3 is TGTGCCAGCAGTGGGGGGATCGGCACTGAAGCTTTCTTT.

This chain joins TRBV9 and TRBJ1-2, with TRBD1 matching over 11 bases. This CDR3 has 15 residues. J lost 6 bases, V lost 3 bases, and 7 bases had no gene match. The V gene's germline CDR1 is SGDLS and CDR2 YYNGEE. CDR3 DNA: TGTGCCAGCAGCGCCCTTGGACAGGGGGCCCATGGCTACACCTTC. Translating it yields CASSALGQGAHGYTF.

As DNA, the CDR3 is TGTGCCAGCAGCCCACCCAGACTAGCGGGGAGCTCCTACGAGCAGTACTTC. Protein product: CASSPPRLAGSSYEQYF. The chain joins TRBV27 to TRBJ2-7, with 11 bases matching TRBD2. Germline CDR1 is MNHEY and CDR2 is SMNVEV (reference sequence). The CDR3 covers 17 residues. V gave up 6 bases and J gave up 0 bases; unmatched junction bases: 10.

The V gene is TRBV7-2, the J gene TRBJ1-1, with D possibly matching TRBD1 (5 bases). This CDR3 region has 13 residues. Trimming removed 5 bases at V and 1 base at J, with 8 bases between. The germline CDR1 and CDR2 sequences are SGHTA and FQGNSA. The DNA for the CDR3 is TGTGCCAGCAGCGCCGACAGGAACACTGAAGCTTTCTTT. This gives the protein CASSADRNTEAFF. Together with reference TRBV7-2 and TRBJ1-1, the CDR3 gives the full variable domain: GAGVSQSPSNKVTEKGKDVELRCDPISGHTALYWYRQSLGQGLEFLIYFQGNSAPDKSGLPSDRFSAERTGGSVSTLTIQRTQQEDSAVYLCASSADRNTEAFFGQGTRLTVV.

V gene TRBV6-5 combines with J gene TRBJ2-5; 13 positions agree with TRBD2. The CDR3 consists of 14 residues. The ends lost 7 bases at V and 6 bases at J; junction bases unmatched: 5. Germline CDR1 MNHEY, CDR2 SVGAGI. This chain's CDR3 is CASTGLAGEKTQYF. The CDR3 coding sequence is TGTGCCAGCACCGGACTAGCGGGGGAAAAGACCCAGTACTTC.

The CDR3 loop is CASSLASGGETQYF. The CDR3 nucleotides are TGTGCCAGCAGCCTGGCATCAGGGGGAGAGACCCAGTACTTC. This chain uses TRBV5-4 with TRBJ2-5, with 7 bases matching TRBD1. There are 14 residues in the CDR3. The V gene end was trimmed by 4 bases and the J gene end by 4 bases; junction bases not matched to a gene: 7. Per germline, CDR1 SGHNT and CDR2 YYREEE (reference sequence).

This clone appeared once. The germline gene is not matched at one end of the junction; a read error may be the cause. This rearrangement joins TRBV7-7 to TRBJ2-2; 11 bases agree with TRBD2. This CDR3 has 16 amino acids. Germline V gene data show CDR1 as SSHAT and CDR2 as FNYEAQ (reference sequence). The CDR3 protein is CASSLVAGGPTGELFF. The CDR3, as DNA: TGTGCTAGCAGCTTAGTAGCGGGGGGGCCCACCGGGGAGCTGTTTTTT.

The rearrangement joins TRBV4-1 to TRBJ2-5, with D perhaps TRBD1 (6 bases). The CDR3 totals 16 residues. Germline-derived CDR1 and CDR2 are MGHRA and YSYEKL. V was shortened by 4 bases and J by 4 bases, with 19 bases between the two germline ends. The CDR3 loop is CASSPQGRALGETQYF. In nucleotides, the CDR3 is TGCGCCAGCAGCCCTCAGGGGCGTGCCCTAGGAGAGACCCAGTACTTC.

The chain links TRBV6-1 to TRBJ2-7; the D gene is possibly TRBD1 (6 bases). This CDR3 region has 16 residues. Trimming cost V 4 bases and J 2 bases, with 18 bases left between them. Germline V gene data show CDR1 as MNHNS and CDR2 as SASEGT. This CDR3 reads CASSGGSGDIAYEQYF. The DNA for the CDR3 is TGTGCCAGCAGTGGGGGATCCGGGGACATTGCCTACGAGCAGTACTTC.

The chain links TRBV5-1 to TRBJ2-7, with 11 bases matching TRBD1. V shed 0 bases and J 7 bases; nucleotides not matched to a gene: 6. The germline V gene encodes CDR1 SGHRS and CDR2 YFSETQ. This CDR3 comprises 15 residues. The CDR3 here is CASSLAGTGGGEQYF. CDR3 nucleotide sequence: TGCGCCAGCAGCTTGGCCGGGACAGGGGGTGGAGAGCAGTACTTC. The entire variable domain, with the rest obtained from reference TRBV5-1 and TRBJ2-7, is as follows: KAGVTQTPRYLIKTRGQQVTLSCSPISGHRSVSWYQQTPGQGLQFLFEYFSETQRNKGNFPGRFSGRQFSNSRSEMNVSTLELGDSALYLCASSLAGTGGGEQYFGPGTRLTVT.

The chain has TRBV5-1 and TRBJ1-6; possibly TRBD1 for D (5 bases). Trimming took 2 bases from V and 10 from J, leaving 10 bases between them. The CDR3 totals 13 residues. Germline V gene sequence: CDR1 SGHRS, CDR2 YFSETQ. Here the CDR3 DNA reads TGCGCCAGCAGCTTTGACAGAAGATCACCCCTCCACTTT. This encodes CASSFDRRSPLHF.

This chain connects TRBV2 to TRBJ2-7, with a tentative D call TRBD2 (10 bases). The V gene's germline CDR1 is SNHLY and CDR2 FYNNEI. Trimming removed 9 bases from V and 3 bases from J, with 18 bases in between. The CDR3 extends over 14 amino acids. Here the CDR3 reads CASSGGTGNYEQYF. The CDR3 DNA sequence: TGTGCCAGTAGCGGGGGGACAGGGAACTACGAGCAGTACTTC.

CDR3 DNA: TGTGCCAGCGGACTAGATTTTATTGCCACAGATACGCAGTATTTT. Translation: CASGLDFIATDTQYF. The rearrangement joins TRBV6-1 to TRBJ2-3; TRBD2 aligns across 7 bases. Germline-derived CDR1 and CDR2 are MNHNS and SASEGT. This CDR3 comprises 15 residues. After removal of 8 bases from V and 2 bases from J, the junction contained 10 bases not matched to a gene.

The chain couples TRBV4-2 to TRBJ2-7, with TRBD2 as a possible D gene (6 bases). The germline CDR1 and CDR2 sequences are LGHNA and YNFKEQ. The V and J ends lost 2 bases and 4 bases respectively, with 12 bases between them. The CDR3 covers 14 residues. The CDR3 sequence is CASSQHGTEYEQYF. CDR3 nucleotide sequence: TGTGCCAGCAGCCAACACGGGACTGAGTACGAGCAGTACTTC.

This chain joins TRBV5-6 and TRBJ2-7; 9 bases agree with TRBD2. The CDR3 runs 13 residues. Unmatched junction bases numbered 2, after V lost 3 bases and J lost 4 bases. CDR1 and CDR2 (germline): SGHDT, YYEEEE. The CDR3 DNA is TGTGCCAGCAGCTCCGGACTAGCGTACGAGCAGTACTTC. Amino acids: CASSSGLAYEQYF.